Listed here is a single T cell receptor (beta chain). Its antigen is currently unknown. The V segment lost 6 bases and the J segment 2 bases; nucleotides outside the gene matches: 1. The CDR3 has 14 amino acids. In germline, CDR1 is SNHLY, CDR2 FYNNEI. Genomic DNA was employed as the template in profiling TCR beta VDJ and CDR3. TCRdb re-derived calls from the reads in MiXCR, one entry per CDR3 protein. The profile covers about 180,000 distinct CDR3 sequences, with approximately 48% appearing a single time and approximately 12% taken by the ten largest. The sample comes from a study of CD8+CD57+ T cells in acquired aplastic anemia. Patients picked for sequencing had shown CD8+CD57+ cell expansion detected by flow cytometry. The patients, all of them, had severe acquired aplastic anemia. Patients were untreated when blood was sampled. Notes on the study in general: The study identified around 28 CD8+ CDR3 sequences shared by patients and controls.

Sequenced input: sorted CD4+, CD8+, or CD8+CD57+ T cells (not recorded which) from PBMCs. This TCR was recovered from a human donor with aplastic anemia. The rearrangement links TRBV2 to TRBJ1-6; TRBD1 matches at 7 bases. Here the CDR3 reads CASRTGTYNSPLHF. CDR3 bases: TGTGCCAGCAGGACAGGGACCTATAATTCACCCCTCCACTTT.